A single sample gave rise to the 21 T cell receptor beta chains below, sequenced in a study of regulatory T cells in long-lasting Graves disease. Combining iRepertoire HTBI primers with Arm-PCR of CDR3 regions, the authors built TCR beta libraries. TCRdb itself ran the multiplex PCR reads through MiXCR, one entry per CDR3 protein. The sample has 500,000 to 700,000 distinct CDR3 sequences, around 15% seen once. Time point given: newly diagnosed GD, antithyroid drugs for less than 3 months. The TCR library was made from RNA that had been extracted from PBMCs in TRIzol. This sample also belongs to another study, concerning T cells in Graves' hyperthyroidism and ophthalmopathy.

The specimen comprised peripheral blood mononuclear cells (PBMCs), sampled at new diagnosis, from a patient treated with antithyroid drugs. These receptors were taken from a young woman with Graves disease.

This clonotype turned up a few times. The V gene is TRBV9, the J gene TRBJ2-1; no clear D gene. Germline V gives CDR1 SGDLS, CDR2 YYNGEE. This CDR3 has 14 residues. With 1 base removed from V and 9 bases from J, the gap between germline ends came to 14 bases. The CDR3 here is CASSVPPLSGEQFF. In nucleotides, the CDR3 is TGTGCCAGCAGCGTACCCCCGCTCTCGGGTGAGCAGTTCTTC.

This clonotype was observed a few times. V gene TRBV6-2 or TRBV6-3 combines with J gene TRBJ2-5, with D possibly matching TRBD2 (6 bases). Germline loops: CDR1 MNHEY, CDR2 SVGEGT. V was shortened by 10 bases and J by 4 bases, with 16 bases between the two germline ends. This CDR3 region has 13 residues. Here the CDR3 DNA reads TGTGCCACTAAAGCTTGGGGGGTAGAGACCCAGTACTTC. Translated, it gives CATKAWGVETQYF.

This clonotype was seen only a few times. This sequence joins TRBV5-1 and TRBJ1-2; D remains unclear. From germline, CDR1 is SGHRS and CDR2 YFSETQ. The germline V and J ends were trimmed by 0 bases and 10 bases, with 16 bases remaining between them. This CDR3 is 14 amino acids long. DNA of the CDR3: TGCGCCAGCAGCTTGGAGTGGAACAGCTTTGACTACACCTTC. Translation gives CASSLEWNSFDYTF. The whole variable domain, remainder taken from reference TRBV5-1 and TRBJ1-2, is KAGVTQTPRYLIKTRGQQVTLSCSPISGHRSVSWYQQTPGQGLQFLFEYFSETQRNKGNFPGRFSGRQFSNSRSEMNVSTLELGDSALYLCASSLEWNSFDYTFGSGTRLTVV.

This clonotype showed up just a few times. V and J are TRBV27 and TRBJ2-2; 12 bases are a match to TRBD2. The length of the CDR3 is 17 residues. Germline CDR1 is MNHEY and CDR2 is SMNVEV (reference sequence). The V segment lost 5 bases and the J segment 4 bases; nucleotides outside the gene matches: 8. CDR3 sequence: CASSTRLAGDSTGELFF. The CDR3 coding sequence is TGTGCCAGCAGTACCCGACTAGCGGGAGACTCCACCGGGGAGCTGTTTTTT.

The sample holds many counts of this clonotype. DNA for the CDR3: TGTGCCAGCAGAGGCGGGACAGGGACGAACACTGAAGCTTTCTTT. It codes for CASRGGTGTNTEAFF. The rearrangement uses TRBV6-1 and TRBJ1-1, with 9 bases that match TRBD1. The V and J ends lost 6 bases and 1 base, in that order; junction bases with no gene match: 6. Germline loops: CDR1 MNHNS, CDR2 SASEGT. This CDR3 contains 15 residues.

This clonotype has more than one count but fewer than ten. This chain uses TRBV12-3 or TRBV12-4 with TRBJ1-2; TRBD1 matches 9 bases. The CDR3 sequence is 14 residues long. Trimming at V came to 6 bases and at J to 6 bases, leaving 8 bases not matched to a gene. The CDR3 DNA sequence: TGTGCCAGCAGGGGACAGGGTCCGGGCGATGGCTACACCTTC. The encoded protein is CASRGQGPGDGYTF.

Notes on this clonotype: Compared with germline, one end of the junction differs, possibly owing to a read error. The chain combines TRBV3-1 with TRBJ2-2; D call uncertain. Per the germline V gene, CDR1 is LGHDT and CDR2 is YNNKEL (reference sequence). The CDR3 has 15 amino acids. CDR3 sequence reads: CAGSQQTLDTGELFF. The CDR3 DNA is TGTGCCGGCAGCCAACAAACCCTTGACACCGGGGAGCTGTTTTTT. The variable domain in full, with the rest retrieved from reference TRBV3-1 and TRBJ2-2, is DTAVSQTPKYLVTQMGNDKSIKCEQNLGHDTMYWYKQDSKKFLKIMFSYNNKELIINETVPNRFSPKSPDKAHLNLHINSLELGDSAVYFCAGSQQTLDTGELFFGEGSRLTVL.

In its sample, this clonotype was seen a few times. V and J are TRBV13 and TRBJ1-6; no reliable D call. The ends were cut back, 0 bases at V and 7 bases at J, with 4 bases in the middle. Per the germline V gene, CDR1 is PRHDT and CDR2 is FYEKMQ (reference sequence). The CDR3 sequence is 13 residues long. CDR3 nucleotide sequence: TGTGCCAGCAGCTTAGGGCCGAATTCACCCCTCCACTTT. Its protein is CASSLGPNSPLHF.

This chain uses TRBV2 with TRBJ1-3; D possibly corresponds to TRBD1 (5 bases). Trimming shortened V by 8 bases and J by 4 bases, and 12 bases separated the two germline ends. The CDR3 length is 13 residues. From germline, CDR1 is SNHLY and CDR2 FYNNEI. The CDR3 DNA reads TGTGCCAGCGGGGACTTGGCGGGAAACACCATATATTTT. This encodes CASGDLAGNTIYF.

This clonotype was seen at least ten times. The rearrangement uses TRBV20-1 and TRBJ2-7; D unresolved. Deletions cut 8 bases from V and 0 bases from J, with 8 bases between. The germline V gene encodes CDR1 DFQATT and CDR2 SNEGSKA (reference sequence). This CDR3 spans 11 amino acids. CDR3 nucleotide sequence: TGCAGTTGGGCGGACTCCTACGAGCAGTACTTC. This translates into CSWADSYEQYF.

The chain links TRBV4-1 to TRBJ2-5, with 12 nucleotides matching TRBD2. V gave up 0 bases and J gave up 4 bases; unmatched junction bases: 15. The CDR3 loop spans 20 amino acids. Germline-derived CDR1 and CDR2 are MGHRA and YSYEKL. This CDR3 reads CASSQEGSASGRAGSETQYF. The CDR3 DNA sequence: TGCGCCAGCAGCCAAGAAGGTTCGGCTAGCGGGAGGGCCGGATCAGAGACCCAGTACTTC.

Only a few counts were recorded for this clonotype. The V and J genes are TRBV10-3 and TRBJ1-6, with 8 bases aligning to TRBD1. CDR1 is ENHRY, CDR2 SYGVKD, per germline. Trimming cost V 5 bases and J 9 bases; bases outside gene matches: 6. This CDR3 is built from 14 residues. The CDR3 DNA follows: TGTGCCATCAGTCCGGGACAGGAATCTTCACCCCTCCACTTT. Encoded protein: CAISPGQESSPLHF.

This clonotype was detected many times. The gene calls are TRBV12-3 or TRBV12-4 and TRBJ2-7; D perhaps matches TRBD1 (6 bases). V shed 6 bases and J shed 4 bases, with 16 bases lying between them. This CDR3 is 14 amino acids long. The CDR3 bases are TGTGCCAGCAGCAGCTACAGGGTAGGGTACGAGCAGTACTTC. It codes for CASSSYRVGYEQYF.

This clonotype occurred many times. V and J are TRBV7-9 and TRBJ1-5; 7 bases map to TRBD1. V shed 7 bases, J shed 0 bases, and the junction held 12 bases outside the gene matches. There are 17 residues in the CDR3. CDR1 and CDR2 (germline): SEHNR, FQNEAQ (reference sequence). This CDR3 reads CASTTTGAEGSNQPQHF. CDR3 nucleotide sequence: TGTGCCAGCACCACCACAGGGGCGGAAGGTAGCAATCAGCCCCAGCATTTT. Full variable domain (missing parts from reference TRBV7-9 and TRBJ1-5): DTGVSQNPRHKITKRGQNVTFRCDPISEHNRLYWYRQTLGQGPEFLTYFQNEAQLEKSRLLSDRFSAERPKGSFSTLEIQRTEQGDSAMYLCASTTTGAEGSNQPQHFGDGTRLSIL.

CDR3 residues: CSARIVSYNEQFF. The CDR3 DNA reads as TGCAGTGCTAGAATAGTATCCTACAATGAGCAGTTCTTC. This sequence joins TRBV20-1 and TRBJ2-1; D remains ambiguous. The CDR3 is made up of 13 amino acids. Looked up from germline, CDR1 is DFQATT and CDR2 is SNEGSKA (reference sequence). V lost 2 bases and J lost 1, with 6 bases in between.

This clonotype was recorded at least ten times. DNA of the CDR3: TGCAGTGCGCCTGGACAGGGAAACACTGAAGCTTTCTTT. Protein: CSAPGQGNTEAFF. The chain employs TRBV20-1 and TRBJ1-1; 8 positions agree with TRBD1. Per the germline V gene, CDR1 is DFQATT and CDR2 is SNEGSKA (reference sequence). J gave up 2 bases and V 6 bases, and 5 bases lay outside the gene matches. The length of the CDR3 is 13 residues.

This clonotype was seen more than once but under ten times. The genes are TRBV5-6 and TRBJ2-1; tentative D call: TRBD2 (5 bases). This CDR3 contains 15 residues. The germline gives CDR1 SGHDT, CDR2 YYEEEE. V was trimmed by 3 bases and J by 4 bases, leaving 14 bases between them. The CDR3 loop reads CASSYTFSDYNEQFF. CDR3 coding DNA: TGTGCCAGCAGCTACACGTTTAGCGATTACAATGAGCAGTTCTTC.

The rearrangement joins TRBV6-1 to TRBJ2-5; the D is unclear. The CDR3 length is 15 residues. V lost 3 bases, J lost 1 base, and 12 bases lay in between. Germline loops: CDR1 MNHNS, CDR2 SASEGT. CDR3 coding DNA: TGTGCCAGCAGTGACCCCCGGCGGAGCCAAGAGACCCAGTACTTC. It specifies CASSDPRRSQETQYF.

This clonotype was observed a few times. This chain uses TRBV7-9 with TRBJ2-1; D tentatively reads TRBD1 or TRBD2 (5 bases each). CDR1 and CDR2 from the germline V gene are SEHNR and FQNEAQ (reference sequence). The V end lost 0 bases, the J end lost 1 base, and 25 bases lay between the germline ends. The CDR3 loop spans 21 amino acids. The CDR3 spells CASSLAQSGAKRSGSYNEQFF. The CDR3 DNA reads as TGTGCCAGCAGCTTAGCGCAGTCCGGGGCTAAGCGATCCGGATCCTACAATGAGCAGTTCTTC. Full variable domain (rest looked up from reference TRBV7-9 and TRBJ2-1): DTGVSQNPRHKITKRGQNVTFRCDPISEHNRLYWYRQTLGQGPEFLTYFQNEAQLEKSRLLSDRFSAERPKGSFSTLEIQRTEQGDSAMYLCASSLAQSGAKRSGSYNEQFFGPGTRLTVL.

This clonotype was recorded a few times. The chain carries TRBV12-3 or TRBV12-4 and TRBJ2-7; TRBD1 or TRBD2 may be the D gene (7 bases each). The CDR3 sequence is 15 residues long. V dropped 4 bases and J dropped 2 bases, with 15 bases sitting between them. Here the CDR3 reads CASSSQGGGAYEQYF. The CDR3 DNA reads as TGTGCCAGCAGTTCCCAGGGGGGGGGGGCCTACGAGCAGTACTTC.

This clonotype was picked up a small number of times. The chain recombines TRBV9 with TRBJ2-1, with D uncertain. V lost 1 base and J 7 bases, leaving 21 bases between the germline ends. Germline V gene data show CDR1 as SGDLS and CDR2 as YYNGEE. The CDR3 consists of 17 residues. The CDR3 sequence: CASSVKDGYLLENEQFF. CDR3 nucleotides: TGTGCCAGCAGCGTAAAGGATGGGTACTTGTTGGAGAATGAGCAGTTCTTC.